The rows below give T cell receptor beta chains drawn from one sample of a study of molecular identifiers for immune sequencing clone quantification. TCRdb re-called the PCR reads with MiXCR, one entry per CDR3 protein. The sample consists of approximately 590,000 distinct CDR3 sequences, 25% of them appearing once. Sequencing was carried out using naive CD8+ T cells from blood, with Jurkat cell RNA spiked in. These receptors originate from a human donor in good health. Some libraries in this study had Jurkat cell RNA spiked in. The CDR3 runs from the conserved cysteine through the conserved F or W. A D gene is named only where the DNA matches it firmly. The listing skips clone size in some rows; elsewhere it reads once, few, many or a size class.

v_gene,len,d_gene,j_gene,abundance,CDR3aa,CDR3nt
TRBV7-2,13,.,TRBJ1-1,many,CASSSWGDTEAFF,TGTGCCAGCAGCTCATGGGGGGACACTGAAGCTTTCTTT
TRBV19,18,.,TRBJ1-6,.,CAISLFPQGSESVSPLRF,TGTGCCATCTCCCTTTTCCCACAGGGAAGTGAAAGTGTTTCACCCCTCCGCTTT
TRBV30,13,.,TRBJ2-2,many,CAWSAVGAGELFF,TGTGCCTGGAGTGCAGTCGGGGCCGGGGAGCTGTTTTTT
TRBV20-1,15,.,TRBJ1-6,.,CSARRVDSYNSPLHF,TGCAGTGCTAGGAGGGTCGACTCCTATAATTCACCCCTCCACTTT
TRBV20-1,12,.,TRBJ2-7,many,CSAREEGTVQYF,TGCAGTGCTAGAGAAGAGGGGACGGTGCAGTACTTC
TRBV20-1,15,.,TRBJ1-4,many,CSARDLWGPNEKLFF,TGCAGTGCTAGAGATTTGTGGGGGCCTAATGAAAAACTGTTTTTT
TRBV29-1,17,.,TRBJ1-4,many,CSVEGGESFATNEKLFF,TGCAGCGTTGAAGGGGGCGAGTCATTTGCAACTAATGAAAAACTGTTTTTT
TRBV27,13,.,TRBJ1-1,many,CASSLFPNTEAFF,TGTGCCAGCAGTTTATTTCCAAACACTGAAGCTTTCTTT
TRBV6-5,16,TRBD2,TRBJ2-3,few,CASSVGLAGGPDTQYF,TGTGCCAGCAGTGTAGGACTAGCGGGAGGGCCAGATACGCAGTATTTT
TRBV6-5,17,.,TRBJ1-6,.,CASSYTRQARLNSPLHF,TGTGCCAGCAGTTACACAAGACAGGCCCGTTTGAATTCACCCCTCCACTTT
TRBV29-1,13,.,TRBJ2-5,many,CSVESGDQETQYF,TGCAGCGTTGAATCAGGGGATCAAGAGACCCAGTACTTC
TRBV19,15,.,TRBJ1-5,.,CASSIVGGEYQPQHF,TGTGCCAGTAGTATAGTCGGCGGAGAATATCAGCCCCAGCATTTT
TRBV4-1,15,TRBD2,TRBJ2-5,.,CASSEIAGAKETQYF,TGCGCCAGCAGCGAAATAGCGGGGGCTAAAGAGACCCAGTACTTC
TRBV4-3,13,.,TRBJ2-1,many,CASSQSIDNEQFF,TGCGCCAGCAGCCAGAGCATCGACAATGAGCAGTTCTTC
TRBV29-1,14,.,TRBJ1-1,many,CSVSISGGGTEAFF,TGCAGCGTCTCAATCTCCGGGGGTGGCACTGAAGCTTTCTTT
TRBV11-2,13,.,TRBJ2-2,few,CASSLLAPGELFF,TGTGCCAGCAGCTTACTAGCCCCCGGGGAGCTGTTTTTT
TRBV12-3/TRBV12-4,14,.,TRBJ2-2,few,CASTLELGGAGVFF,TGTGCCAGCACCCTCGAATTGGGTGGGGCTGGGGTGTTTTTT
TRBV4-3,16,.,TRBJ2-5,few,CASSQGQGYDGETQYF,TGCGCCAGCAGCCAAGGACAAGGGTATGATGGAGAGACCCAGTACTTC
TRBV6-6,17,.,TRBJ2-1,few,CASSYSASPEVNNEQFF,TGTGCCAGCAGTTACTCGGCATCCCCGGAGGTCAACAATGAGCAGTTCTTC
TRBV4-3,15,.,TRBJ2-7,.,CASSQDKAWSYEQYF,TGCGCCAGCAGCCAAGATAAGGCATGGTCCTACGAGCAGTACTTC
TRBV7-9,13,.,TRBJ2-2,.,CASSYGGPGGLFF,TGTGCCAGCAGCTACGGGGGGCCCGGGGGGCTGTTTTTT
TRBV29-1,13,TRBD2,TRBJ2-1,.,CSDGLAGRDEQFF,TGCAGCGATGGACTAGCCGGTAGAGATGAGCAGTTCTTC
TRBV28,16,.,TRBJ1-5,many,CASTSEGSTFNQPQHF,TGTGCCAGCACGTCAGAAGGCAGCACTTTCAATCAGCCCCAGCATTTT
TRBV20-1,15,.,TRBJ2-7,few,CSARGPAGPLDEQYF,TGCAGTGCTAGAGGTCCGGCCGGGCCCCTCGACGAGCAGTACTTC
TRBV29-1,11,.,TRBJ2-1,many,CSGTENNEQFF,TGCAGCGGGACAGAAAACAATGAGCAGTTCTTC
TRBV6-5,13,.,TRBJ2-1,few,CTTTDGTYNEQFF,TGTACCACCACGGACGGAACCTACAATGAGCAGTTCTTC
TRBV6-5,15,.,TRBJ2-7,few,CASSYGTPSSYEQYF,TGTGCCAGCAGTTACGGGACCCCCAGCTCCTACGAGCAGTACTTC
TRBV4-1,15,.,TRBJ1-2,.,CASSQEPGVNYGYTF,TGCGCCAGCAGCCAAGAGCCAGGGGTAAACTATGGCTACACCTTC
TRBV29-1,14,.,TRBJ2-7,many,CSVEGAGEGYEQYF,TGCAGCGTTGAAGGGGCAGGGGAGGGCTACGAGCAGTACTTC
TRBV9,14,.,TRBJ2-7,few,CASSVGSRTYEQYF,TGTGCCAGCAGCGTAGGAAGTAGAACCTACGAGCAGTACTTC
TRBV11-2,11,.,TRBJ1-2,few,CASSSGDGYTF,TGTGCCAGCAGCTCAGGGGATGGCTACACCTTC
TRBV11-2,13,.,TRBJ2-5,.,CASSSGGGKTQYF,TGTGCCAGCAGCTCCGGTGGGGGAAAGACCCAGTACTTC
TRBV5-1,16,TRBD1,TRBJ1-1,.,CASSLEGGDSHTEAFF,TGCGCCAGCAGCTTGGAGGGGGGGGACAGTCACACTGAAGCTTTCTTT
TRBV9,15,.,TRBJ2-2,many,CASSAQGSNTGELFF,TGTGCCAGCAGCGCCCAGGGTTCGAACACCGGGGAGCTGTTTTTT
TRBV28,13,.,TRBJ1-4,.,CASSLSPSVRLFF,TGTGCCAGCAGTTTATCCCCCTCGGTTCGCCTGTTTTTT
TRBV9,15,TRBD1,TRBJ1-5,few,CASSRTGGDNQPQHF,TGTGCCAGCAGCAGGACAGGGGGTGACAATCAGCCCCAGCATTTT
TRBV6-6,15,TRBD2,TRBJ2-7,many,CASSYQTSGRDEQYF,TGTGCCAGCAGTTATCAGACTAGCGGGAGAGACGAGCAGTACTTC
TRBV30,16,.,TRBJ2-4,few,CAWRPPPALAKNIQYF,TGTGCCTGGAGGCCACCGCCTGCCTTAGCCAAAAACATTCAGTACTTC
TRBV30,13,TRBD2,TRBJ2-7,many,CAWSVTLAGEQYF,TGTGCCTGGAGTGTAACCCTAGCGGGAGAGCAGTACTTC
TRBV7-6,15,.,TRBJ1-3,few,CASSFTGQMGGALFF,TGTGCCAGCAGCTTCACCGGCCAGATGGGGGGCGCGTTGTTTTTT
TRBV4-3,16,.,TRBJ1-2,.,CASSQERRGWGYGYTF,TGCGCCAGCAGCCAAGAGAGGCGAGGCTGGGGCTATGGCTACACCTTC
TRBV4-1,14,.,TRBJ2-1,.,CASGQGLYDNEQFF,TGCGCCAGCGGCCAGGGACTGTATGACAATGAGCAGTTCTTC
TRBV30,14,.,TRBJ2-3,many,CAWSVGAGRNTQYF,TGTGCCTGGAGTGTAGGGGCAGGCAGGAATACGCAGTATTTT
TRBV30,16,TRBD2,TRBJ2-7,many,CAWSTGLAGGTYEQYF,TGTGCCTGGAGTACCGGACTAGCGGGGGGGACCTACGAGCAGTACTTC
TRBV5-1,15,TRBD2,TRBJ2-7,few,CASRDGRGGLMEQYF,TGCGCCAGCCGTGATGGGCGGGGGGGCCTGATGGAGCAGTACTTC
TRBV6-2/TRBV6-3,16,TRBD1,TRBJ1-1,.,CASSAPFGQGAPEAFF,TGTGCCAGCAGTGCACCCTTCGGGCAGGGGGCTCCTGAAGCTTTCTTT
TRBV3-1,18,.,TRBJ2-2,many,CASSQVPPFTMDTGELFF,TGTGCCAGCAGCCAAGTTCCCCCGTTTACTATGGACACCGGGGAGCTGTTTTTT
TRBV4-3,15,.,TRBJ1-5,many,CASSQERYSNQPQHF,TGCGCCAGCAGCCAAGAGAGGTATAGCAATCAGCCCCAGCATTTT
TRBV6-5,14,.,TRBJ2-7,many,CASSYRGDNYEQYF,TGTGCCAGCAGTTACCGGGGGGACAACTACGAGCAGTACTTC
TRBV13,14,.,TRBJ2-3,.,CASSLGTLMNTQYF,TGTGCCAGCAGCCTTGGGACTCTAATGAATACGCAGTATTTT
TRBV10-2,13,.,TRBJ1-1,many,CASAAGRLTEAFF,TGCGCCAGCGCGGCAGGCCGTTTAACTGAAGCTTTCTTT
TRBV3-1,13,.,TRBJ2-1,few,CASSQENRPEQFF,TGTGCCAGCAGCCAAGAGAATAGGCCTGAGCAGTTCTTC
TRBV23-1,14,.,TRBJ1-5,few,CASSHGQNNQPQHF,TGCGCCAGCAGTCATGGCCAGAACAATCAGCCCCAGCATTTT